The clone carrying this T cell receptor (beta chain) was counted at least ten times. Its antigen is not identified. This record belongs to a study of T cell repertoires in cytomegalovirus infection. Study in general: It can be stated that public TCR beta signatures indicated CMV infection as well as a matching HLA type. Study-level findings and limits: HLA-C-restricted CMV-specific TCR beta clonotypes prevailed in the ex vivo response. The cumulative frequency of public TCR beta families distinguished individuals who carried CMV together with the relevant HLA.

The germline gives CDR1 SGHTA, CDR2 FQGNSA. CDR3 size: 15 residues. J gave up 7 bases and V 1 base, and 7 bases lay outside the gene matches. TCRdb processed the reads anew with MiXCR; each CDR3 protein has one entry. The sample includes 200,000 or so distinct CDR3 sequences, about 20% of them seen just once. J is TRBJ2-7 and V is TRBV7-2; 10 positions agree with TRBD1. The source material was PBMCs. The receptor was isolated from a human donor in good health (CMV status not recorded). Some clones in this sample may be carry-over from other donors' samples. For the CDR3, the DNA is TGTGCCAGCAGCTTAGGGGACAGGGGTGCCTTTGAGCAGTACTTC. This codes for CASSLGDRGAFEQYF.